These 4 T cell receptor beta chains were sequenced from one sample in a study of vaccination and CD4 T cells after COVID-19. The time point is: late sampling 161 to 241 days after vaccination in a few convalescent patients. Treatment given: roughly 11-day PBMC culture with coronavirus spike peptide pools or control peptides (ViraFEST assay). Their cognate antigens are unknown. Cultured CD4+ T-cell DNA underwent Oncomine TCR Beta short-read sequencing. A single record per CDR3 protein comes from TCRdb applying MiXCR to the PCR reads. The table includes about 20,000 distinct CDR3 sequences, less than 40% detected once. The input for sequencing was CD4+ T cells from blood, cultured in vitro, taken about 7 months after SARS-CoV-2 vaccination. Every receptor here comes from a human donor who had recovered from COVID-19.

This clonotype was recorded a few times. The chain recombines TRBV20-1 with TRBJ2-7, with TRBD2 identical over 11 bases. Germline CDR1 DFQATT, CDR2 SNEGSKA (reference sequence). Trimming removed 0 bases from V and 1 base from J; junction bases left unmatched: 2. The CDR3 is 15 amino acids. The DNA for the CDR3 is TGCAGTGCTAGAGATCGGACTAGCGGGTCCTACGAGCAGTACTTC. This gives the protein CSARDRTSGSYEQYF.

This clonotype was counted once. This chain connects TRBV28 to TRBJ1-3, with 7 bases identical to TRBD1. J was trimmed by 3 bases and V by 5 bases; bases with no gene match: 7. From germline, CDR1 is MDHEN and CDR2 SYDVKM. The CDR3 covers 15 residues. The CDR3 region has the DNA TGTGCCAGCAGTGAAACAGGGGTTGGTGGAAACACCATATATTTT. Encoded protein: CASSETGVGGNTIYF.

The chain links TRBV7-9 to TRBJ2-7; 9 nucleotides agree with TRBD2. Germline CDR1 and CDR2: SEHNR and FQNEAQ (reference sequence). Losses at the gene ends were 1 base for V and 1 base for J; bases not matched to a gene: 2. The CDR3 is 15 residues long. The CDR3 bases are TGTGCCAGCAGCTTAGTGACTAGCGGATCCTACGAGCAGTACTTC. Translating it yields CASSLVTSGSYEQYF.

This clonotype was found a few times. The chain has TRBV20-1 and TRBJ2-5, with TRBD1 matching over 9 bases. The CDR3 spans 16 residues. Germline CDR1 and CDR2: DFQATT and SNEGSKA (reference sequence). Germline trimming cut 0 bases from V and 5 bases from J; bases unmatched to any gene: 10. The CDR3 nucleotides are TGCAGTGCTAGAGATCTTGCGGGACAGGGCCGGGAGACCCAGTACTTC. This translates into CSARDLAGQGRETQYF.